This T cell receptor (beta chain) came from a study of cytomegalovirus exposure and HLA in healthy donors. Study outcomes and limitations: A later analysis revealed that TCR association rates differed between HLA loci, peaking at DRB1 and bottoming out at HLA-C.

For this clone: What it binds is not known.

The PCR had 60 Vbeta and 13 Jbeta primers. Repertoires were generated with immunoSEQ multiplex PCR, while TCRdb's copy carries only in-frame clones and drops some. The table shows some 200,000 clones, with over 60% occurring only once. Deletions cut 2 bases from V and 4 bases from J, with 2 bases between. This CDR3 region has 11 residues. The germline V gene has CDR1 SQVTM and CDR2 ANQGSEA. The chain is built from TRBV29-1 and TRBJ2-2; no clear D gene. The sample was PBMCs. This receptor was obtained from a man aged 18 to 30 in good health and CMV-seronegative. DNA of the CDR3: TGCAGCGTTGAACTCACCGGGGAGCTGTTTTTT. Amino acids: CSVELTGELFF.